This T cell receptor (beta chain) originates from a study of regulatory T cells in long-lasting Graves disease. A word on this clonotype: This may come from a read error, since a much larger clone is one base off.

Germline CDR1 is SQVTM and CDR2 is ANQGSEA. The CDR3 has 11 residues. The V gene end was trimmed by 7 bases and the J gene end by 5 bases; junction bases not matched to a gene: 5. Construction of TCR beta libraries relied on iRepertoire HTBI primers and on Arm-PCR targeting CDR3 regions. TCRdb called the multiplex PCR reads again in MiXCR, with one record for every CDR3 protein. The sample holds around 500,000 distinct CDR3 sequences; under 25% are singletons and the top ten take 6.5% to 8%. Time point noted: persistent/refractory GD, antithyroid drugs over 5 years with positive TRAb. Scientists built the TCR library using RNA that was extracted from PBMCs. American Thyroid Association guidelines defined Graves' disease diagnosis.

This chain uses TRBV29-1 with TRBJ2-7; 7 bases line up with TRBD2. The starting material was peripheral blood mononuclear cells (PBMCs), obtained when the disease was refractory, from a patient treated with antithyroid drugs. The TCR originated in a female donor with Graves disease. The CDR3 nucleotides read TGCAGCGGTAGGGGAGGGCACGAGCAGTACTTC. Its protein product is CSGRGGHEQYF.